What follows are 21 T cell receptor beta chains derived from one specimen sequenced in a study of human T cells and chemical hapten exposure. Stated time point: patch test 2, 6 weeks after DPC sensitization. The treatment was: therapeutic diphenylcyclopropenone sensitization with weekly scalp DPC. TCRdb re-derived calls from the RACE reads in MiXCR, one entry per CDR3 protein. The repertoire holds 40,000 to 45,000 distinct CDR3 sequences, approximately 9% seen once, with 15% in the top ten. The sample here was whole blood, taken in connection with sensitization to the hapten diphenylcyclopropenone (DPC). The source is a woman aged 40 to 50 with alopecia areata. Some clones in this sample may be carry-over from other donors' samples.

This clonotype appeared many times. The chain uses TRBV2 and TRBJ2-3; the D gene is possibly TRBD1 (6 bases). The V and J ends lost 5 bases and 3 bases respectively, with 15 bases between them. CDR3 length: 15 residues. Germline CDR1 and CDR2: SNHLY and FYNNEI. The CDR3 loop is CASSTDSGGTDTQYF. DNA of the CDR3: TGTGCCAGCAGTACGGACAGTGGAGGAACAGATACGCAGTATTTT.

This clonotype was observed many times. The CDR3 nucleotides read TGCAGTGCTAGCGACAAACTAGAGACCCAGTACTTC. Amino acid sequence: CSASDKLETQYF. The gene calls are TRBV20-1 and TRBJ2-5, with D uncertain. CDR3 size: 12 residues. Germline CDR1 DFQATT, CDR2 SNEGSKA (reference sequence). Trimming pared 3 bases from V and 4 bases from J, leaving 9 bases between.

The sample holds many counts of this clonotype. This rearrangement joins TRBV4-3 to TRBJ2-1; 10 bases map to TRBD2. Germline loops: CDR1 LGHNA, CDR2 YSLEER. The CDR3 contains 14 residues. The ends lost 3 bases at V and 8 bases at J; junction bases unmatched: 4. The CDR3 here is CASSQIAGGYEQFF. CDR3 DNA sequence: TGCGCCAGCAGCCAGATAGCGGGGGGTTATGAGCAGTTCTTC.

This clonotype is medium-sized (0.01 to 0.1%) in the sample. This chain connects TRBV7-6 to TRBJ2-7; D might be TRBD1 or TRBD2, each matching 5 bases. Germline V gene data show CDR1 as SGHVS and CDR2 as FNYEAQ. The CDR3 sequence is 13 residues long. Trimming stripped 4 bases from V and 3 bases from J, with 10 bases between. The CDR3 nucleotides are TGTGCCAGCAGCTACGGGACGGACTACGAGCAGTACTTC. This sequence encodes CASSYGTDYEQYF.

In this sample, this clonotype turned up a few times. V is TRBV6-6 and J is TRBJ1-5, with unresolved D. V lost 6 bases, J lost 3 bases, and 9 bases lay in between. Germline V gene sequence: CDR1 MNHNY, CDR2 SVGAGI (reference sequence). This CDR3 region has 13 residues. This CDR3 is CASSPGSNQPQHF. The CDR3 DNA reads as TGTGCCAGCAGCCCGGGGTCCAATCAGCCCCAGCATTTT.

As to this clonotype: A much more abundant neighbour one base away suggests this may be a read error. The chain employs TRBV30 and TRBJ2-5; D is ambiguous. The length of the CDR3 is 11 residues. Per germline, CDR1 GTSNPN and CDR2 SVGIG (reference sequence). CDR3 sequence: CAWSTTETQHF. CDR3 DNA sequence: TGTGCCTGGAGTACCACAGAGACCCAGCACTTC.

The V gene is TRBV5-6, the J gene TRBJ2-7, with TRBD1 matching over 7 bases. Germline V CDR1 and CDR2: SGHDT, YYEEEE. This CDR3 contains 14 residues. The junction had 6 bases not matched to a gene; V was cut back by 5 bases and J by 1 base. The CDR3 coding sequence is TGTGCCAGCAGAAAGGGGGCAGGGTCCTACGAGCAGTACTTC. Translating gives CASRKGAGSYEQYF.

This clonotype was counted a few times. The J gene is TRBJ2-7, the V gene TRBV5-1, with 7 bases matching TRBD1. The CDR3 loop spans 14 amino acids. With V trimmed by 6 bases and J by 5 bases, 11 bases remained unmatched. The germline CDR1 and CDR2 sequences are SGHRS and YFSETQ. CDR3 region: CASTTDRAIDEQYF. The CDR3 DNA reads as TGCGCCAGCACCACCGACAGGGCAATTGACGAGCAGTACTTC.

The chain links TRBV19 to TRBJ1-2; D ambiguous. V lost 8 bases and J lost 1, with 11 bases in between. The germline gives CDR1 LNHDA, CDR2 SQIVND (reference sequence). The CDR3 is 13 residues long. CDR3 nucleotide sequence: TGTGCCAGTGAGATCTCAAGTAACTATGGCTACACCTTC. Amino acids: CASEISSNYGYTF.

The table lists this clonotype with a few counts. The chain is built from TRBV4-3 and TRBJ2-7; 8 nucleotides match TRBD1. The germline CDR1 and CDR2 sequences are LGHNA and YSLEER. The V segment lost 4 bases and the J segment 3 bases; nucleotides outside the gene matches: 5. The CDR3 consists of 14 residues. CDR3 sequence: CASSPGTGLYEQYF. The CDR3 DNA sequence: TGCGCCAGCAGCCCCGGGACAGGCCTCTACGAGCAGTACTTC.

This clonotype was counted between two and nine times. The chain carries TRBV19 and TRBJ1-5; 9 positions agree with TRBD1. The CDR3 spans 18 residues. Germline values: CDR1 LNHDA, CDR2 SQIVND (reference sequence). V trimming: 3 bases; J trimming: 0 bases; junction bases outside the gene matches: 9. The DNA for the CDR3 is TGTGCCAGTAGTATTGAGACAGGGGGGACCTCTAGCAATCAGCCCCAGCATTTT. Amino acids: CASSIETGGTSSNQPQHF.

This clonotype was recorded many times. The chain employs TRBV9 and TRBJ1-1; possible D gene TRBD1, 5 bases. Germline CDR1 reads SGDLS; CDR2 reads YYNGEE. V dropped 3 bases and J dropped 4 bases, with 13 bases sitting between them. The CDR3 consists of 14 residues. CDR3 region: CASSGGPTGTEAFF. The CDR3 coding sequence is TGTGCCAGCAGCGGGGGACCGACGGGCACTGAAGCTTTCTTT.

In its sample, this clonotype was seen many times. V is TRBV29-1 and J is TRBJ1-1, with D possibly being TRBD1 (5 bases). The CDR3 spans 11 residues. Trimming pared 5 bases from V and 5 bases from J, leaving 9 bases between. Germline CDR1 and CDR2: SQVTM and ANQGSEA. CDR3 sequence: CSVYPGTEAFF. The CDR3 DNA is TGCAGCGTTTACCCAGGGACTGAAGCTTTCTTT.

This clonotype has more than one count but fewer than ten. The chain has TRBV28 and TRBJ1-6; D perhaps matches TRBD1 (6 bases). CDR1 is MDHEN, CDR2 SYDVKM, per germline. V was trimmed by 6 bases and J by 9 bases, leaving 15 bases between them. CDR3 length equals 14 residues. The CDR3 reads CASSRTGYASPLHF. Here the CDR3 DNA reads TGTGCCAGCAGCCGAACAGGGTACGCTTCACCCCTCCACTTT.

At least ten counts were recorded for this clonotype. The rearrangement joins TRBV29-1 to TRBJ2-5, with 7 bases lining up with TRBD1. Germline V CDR1 and CDR2: SQVTM, ANQGSEA. This CDR3 has 12 amino acids. J lost 5 bases, V lost 6 bases, and 6 bases had no gene match. The CDR3 protein is CSVTQGSETQYF. In nucleotides, the CDR3 is TGCAGCGTAACACAGGGGAGTGAGACCCAGTACTTC.

This clonotype has ten or more counts. The V call is TRBV12-3 or TRBV12-4, the J call TRBJ2-7; a possible D gene is TRBD2 (5 bases). This CDR3 is 13 amino acids long. Trimming took 3 bases from V and 6 from J, leaving 12 bases between them. CDR3 residues: CASSLSLAGEQYF. The CDR3 DNA sequence: TGTGCCAGCAGTTTGAGTCTAGCAGGCGAGCAGTACTTC.

This clonotype was counted only a few times. The chain carries TRBV14 and TRBJ2-3, with a tentative D call TRBD2 (6 bases). The CDR3 extends over 16 amino acids. Trimming removed 4 bases at V and 2 bases at J, with 16 bases between. Per the germline V gene, CDR1 is SGHDN and CDR2 is FVKESK. The CDR3 region has the DNA TGTGCCAGCAGCCCGCGGTACGGGGGAACCACAGATACGCAGTATTTT. It yields the protein CASSPRYGGTTDTQYF. Looking up the rest from reference TRBV14 and TRBJ2-3 gives the full variable domain: EAGVTQFPSHSVIEKGQTVTLRCDPISGHDNLYWYRRVMGKEIKFLLHFVKESKQDESGMPNNRFLAERTGGTYSTLKVQPAELEDSGVYFCASSPRYGGTTDTQYFGPGTRLTVL.

This clonotype has ten or more counts. V and J are TRBV4-2 and TRBJ2-3, with 7 bases identical to TRBD2. Unmatched junction bases numbered 12, after V lost 6 bases and J lost 0 bases. The CDR3 is 17 amino acids. Germline V gene data show CDR1 as LGHNA and CDR2 as YNFKEQ. The CDR3 reads CASSFSRDYISTDTQYF. The DNA for the CDR3 is TGTGCCAGCAGTTTTTCCCGGGACTACATAAGCACAGATACGCAGTATTTT.

This clonotype has ten or more counts. CDR3 sequence (DNA): TGTGCCAGCTCACCTAAACAGGGGACTGAAGCTTTCTTT. It encodes CASSPKQGTEAFF. This chain connects TRBV18 to TRBJ1-1; the match to TRBD1 covers 7 bases. This CDR3 is built from 13 residues. Trimming took 3 bases from V and 5 from J; bases not matched to a gene: 3. The germline V gene has CDR1 KGHSH and CDR2 LQKENI.

The rearrangement joins TRBV29-1 to TRBJ1-3; D gene ambiguous. Germline CDR1 reads SQVTM; CDR2 reads ANQGSEA. Between the trimmed V and J ends, which lost 3 bases and 2 bases, there was a span of 14 bases. This CDR3 has 15 amino acids. The CDR3 region has the DNA TGCAGCGTTGAGGCCAGTTACCGACCTGGAAACACCATATATTTT. Translation gives CSVEASYRPGNTIYF.

There are many counts of this clonotype. CDR3 nucleotide sequence: TGCTCCATCGCGGGTTTTAGCGGCACTGAAGCTTTCTTT. Translation: CSIAGFSGTEAFF. V is TRBV20-1 and J is TRBJ1-1; D not certain. The germline V gene has CDR1 DFQATT and CDR2 SNEGSKA (reference sequence). The CDR3 loop spans 13 amino acids.